This T cell receptor (beta chain) is drawn from a study of OX40 agonist ivuxolimab in advanced cancers. Background on the study: Males comprised around 80% of the group, whose mean age was approximately 60 years (range roughly 20 to 85). General study results and limits: There were, on average, more expanded clones in CD8+ T cells than in CD4+. What antigens the expanded peripheral T cells recognized was never established.

Collection of blood occurred at baseline, at cycle 4 day 1, and at cycle 7 day 1. Data came from immunoSEQ multiplex PCR; TCRdb stores just in-frame clones and leaves some out. The sample includes 55,000 to 70,000 clones, 75% to 85% of them seen just once. This CDR3 is 17 amino acids long. The V end lost 3 bases, the J end lost 0 bases, and 15 bases lay between the germline ends. CDR1 MDHEN and CDR2 SYDVKM come from the germline V gene. As regards this clone: Its specificity is unknown.

Sequences were derived from CD4+ or CD8+ T cells sorted from blood, sampled in a trial of the OX40 agonist ivuxolimab. The rearrangement joins TRBV28 to TRBJ1-5; D gene unclear. The receptor's source is an adult with an advanced solid tumor such as melanoma, head and neck, liver or kidney cancer. The CDR3: CASSFQVGGNSNQPQHF. CDR3 in DNA: TGTGCCAGCAGTTTTCAGGTGGGCGGCAATAGCAATCAGCCCCAGCATTTT.